One and the same sample provided the 24 T cell receptor beta chains below, sequenced in a study of early T cells in non-severe SARS-CoV-2 infection. TCRdb redid the calling of the 5' RACE reads with MiXCR, one entry per CDR3 protein. The sample holds 80,000 to 95,000 distinct CDR3 sequences, 14% seen once. Material for sequencing was whole blood. These receptors were obtained from an adult who was a healthcare worker with PCR-confirmed SARS-CoV-2 infection or an uninfected control (not recorded which).

The rearrangement joins TRBV6-5 to TRBJ1-1; D remains ambiguous. V shed 6 bases and J shed 5 bases, with 16 bases lying between them. Germline CDR1 MNHEY, CDR2 SVGAGI. The CDR3 is 14 residues long. The CDR3 region is CASREPSRDTEAFF. The CDR3 DNA sequence: TGTGCCAGCAGGGAACCCTCTAGGGATACTGAAGCTTTCTTT.

On this clonotype: This may be a read error, as it is one base from a much larger clone. V and J are TRBV28 and TRBJ2-7; weak D call: TRBD2 (5 bases). The CDR3 is 12 residues long. The germline CDR1 and CDR2 sequences are MDHEN and SYDVKM. The CDR3 here is CVSSLTGFEQYF. The CDR3 bases are TGTGTCAGCAGTTTAACGGGATTCGAGCAGTACTTC.

The chain recombines TRBV6-5 with TRBJ2-1; D is possibly TRBD2 (7 bases). The CDR3 is 17 amino acids. Trimming removed 5 bases from V and 7 bases from J, with 24 bases in between. Germline loops: CDR1 MNHEY, CDR2 SVGAGI. The CDR3: CASSRSSGTTQGNEQFF. The DNA of the CDR3 is TGTGCCAGCAGTAGATCCTCTGGGACTACCCAGGGGAATGAGCAGTTCTTC.

This clonotype was detected a few times. The chain uses TRBV28 and TRBJ2-2; D is uncertain. The germline V gene has CDR1 MDHEN and CDR2 SYDVKM. The V end lost 8 bases, the J end lost 5 bases, and 12 bases lay between the germline ends. The CDR3 sequence is 13 residues long. Here the CDR3 reads CASHPVKTGELFF. Written as DNA, the CDR3 is TGTGCCAGCCACCCCGTAAAAACCGGGGAGCTGTTTTTT.

Notes on this clonotype: A much larger clone lies one base from this, so it may be a read error. This chain uses TRBV29-1 with TRBJ2-1; TRBD2 might be the D (6 bases). This CDR3 spans 12 amino acids. Per the germline V gene, CDR1 is SQVTM and CDR2 is ANQGSEA. The DNA of the CDR3 is TGCAGCATTGAGACTAGCTACAATGAGCAGTTCTTC. It yields the protein CSIETSYNEQFF.

This clonotype was detected many times. The rearrangement links TRBV24-1 to TRBJ2-1, with 9 bases matching TRBD2. Trimming removed 5 bases from V and 6 bases from J; junction bases left unmatched: 4. The germline gives CDR1 KGHDR, CDR2 SFDVKD. CDR3 length: 14 amino acids. In DNA form, the CDR3 reads TGTGCCACCAGTGTAGCGGGGGCCAGCAATGAGCAGTTCTTC. Amino acid sequence: CATSVAGASNEQFF.

This clonotype has just a few counts. The chain joins TRBV7-6 to TRBJ1-6; 7 bases fit TRBD1. CDR1 and CDR2 (germline): SGHVS, FNYEAQ. Trimming removed 4 bases from V and 7 bases from J; junction bases left unmatched: 4. This CDR3 is built from 14 residues. CDR3: CASSSRQGNSPLHF. The DNA for the CDR3 is TGTGCCAGCAGCTCCCGACAGGGAAATTCACCCCTCCACTTT.

This chain joins TRBV6-6 and TRBJ2-7; D is ambiguous. CDR3 length: 12 amino acids. The V gene's germline CDR1 is MNHNY and CDR2 SVGAGI (reference sequence). With 0 bases removed from V and 7 bases from J, the gap between germline ends came to 7 bases. CDR3 DNA sequence: TGTGCCAGCAGTTACTCACGTCAAGAGCAGTACTTC. Its protein product is CASSYSRQEQYF.

The CDR3 DNA reads TGTGCCAGCAGTTTGGACGGGGGGCCCTACGAGCAGTACTTC. Encoded protein: CASSLDGGPYEQYF. The chain links TRBV6-2 or TRBV6-3 to TRBJ2-7, with TRBD2 as a possible D gene (7 bases). The CDR3 length is 14 residues. With 4 bases removed from V and 2 bases from J, the gap between germline ends came to 12 bases. The germline V gene encodes CDR1 MNHEY and CDR2 SVGEGT.

In its sample, this clonotype was seen many times. The chain couples TRBV11-2 to TRBJ1-1; D gene uncertain. The CDR3 length is 12 residues. The germline V gene encodes CDR1 SGHAT and CDR2 FQNNGV. V shed 1 base and J shed 7 bases, with 7 bases lying between them. This CDR3 reads CASSLGFGEAFF. DNA for the CDR3: TGTGCCAGCAGCTTAGGATTCGGTGAAGCTTTCTTT.

In the case of this clonotype: An end of the junction differs from the germline gene, which may be a read error. J is TRBJ2-1 and V is TRBV7-7, with D unresolved. There are 15 residues in the CDR3. Per germline, CDR1 SSHAT and CDR2 FNYEAQ (reference sequence). CDR3 protein: CASSQYSISYNEQFF. DNA of the CDR3: TGTGCTAGCAGCCAATACTCAATCTCCTACAATGAGCAGTTCTTC.

This clonotype was observed many times. The V and J genes are TRBV20-1 and TRBJ2-7, with a tentative D call TRBD2 (6 bases). The CDR3 is 13 residues long. Germline V gives CDR1 DFQATT, CDR2 SNEGSKA (reference sequence). V was cut by 5 bases and J by 0 bases, with 11 bases left in between. CDR3 in amino acids: CSARGLGSYEQYF. The CDR3 DNA follows: TGCAGTGCTCGGGGGTTAGGCTCCTACGAGCAGTACTTC.

The chain has TRBV10-3 and TRBJ2-2; 8 nucleotides agree with TRBD2. V was clipped by 10 bases and J by 4 bases; unmatched bases: 11. This CDR3 is built from 15 residues. CDR1 and CDR2 from the germline V gene are ENHRY and SYGVKD. The CDR3 spells CATLSGGVGTGELFF. The CDR3 DNA is TGTGCCACCCTTTCCGGGGGGGTCGGCACCGGGGAGCTGTTTTTT.

This clonotype has just a few counts. The CDR3 nucleotides are TGTGCCATCCAGGGGGACAGTCGTGGCTACACCTTC. The encoded protein is CAIQGDSRGYTF. V usage is TRBV2 and J usage is TRBJ1-2; 7 bases agree with TRBD1. V lost 10 bases to trimming and J lost 7 bases; unmatched junction nucleotides: 9. Germline V gene sequence: CDR1 SNHLY, CDR2 FYNNEI. CDR3 length: 12 amino acids.

This clonotype was detected ten times or more. The chain joins TRBV24-1 to TRBJ2-3, with 7 nucleotides matching TRBD2. The CDR3 is made up of 15 amino acids. Germline CDR1 KGHDR, CDR2 SFDVKD. V shed 0 bases and J 2 bases; nucleotides not matched to a gene: 1. For the CDR3, the DNA is TGTGCCACCAGTGATTTGGCGGGAGACACAGATACGCAGTATTTT. It yields the protein CATSDLAGDTDTQYF.

Concerning this clonotype: A read error may account for a junction end that differs from germline. This chain uses TRBV7-7 with TRBJ2-2; 7 bases agree with TRBD1. Germline V lookup: CDR1 SSHAT, CDR2 FNYEAQ (reference sequence). This CDR3 contains 15 residues. This CDR3 is CASSPDRVDTGELFF. The CDR3 region has the DNA TGTGCTAGCAGCCCCGACAGGGTAGACACCGGGGAGCTGTTTTTT.

This clonotype was recorded at least ten times. The chain couples TRBV6-5 to TRBJ2-3; D is unresolved. V was trimmed by 2 bases and J by 1 base, leaving 10 bases between them. The CDR3 has 15 residues. Germline CDR1 is MNHEY and CDR2 is SVGAGI. The CDR3 DNA is TGTGCCAGCAGTTACAGCTCCCCGGGCACAGATACGCAGTATTTT. Encoded protein: CASSYSSPGTDTQYF.

This clonotype was seen ten or more times. V gene TRBV12-3 or TRBV12-4 combines with J gene TRBJ1-3; possibly TRBD1 for D (5 bases). V gave up 6 bases and J gave up 6 bases, with 15 bases separating them. CDR3 length: 14 amino acids. The CDR3 protein is CASSLGGTENTIYF. CDR3 coding DNA: TGTGCCAGCAGCCTAGGAGGGACTGAAAACACCATATATTTT.

This chain joins TRBV11-1 and TRBJ2-7; unclear D gene. CDR1 is SGHAT and CDR2 is FQDESV in the germline V gene (reference sequence). The CDR3 totals 15 residues. Trimming cost V 5 bases and J 2 bases, with 16 bases left between them. The CDR3 loop reads CASSAKFSGAYEQYF. For the CDR3, the DNA is TGTGCCAGCAGCGCAAAATTCTCAGGAGCCTACGAGCAGTACTTC.

This clonotype has more than one count but fewer than ten. The chain links TRBV7-2 to TRBJ2-2, with no clear D. The germline V gene has CDR1 SGHTA and CDR2 FQGNSA. V was pared by 1 base and J by 2 bases, with 11 bases between. CDR3 length: 16 residues. The CDR3 region has the DNA TGTGCCAGCAGCTTAGACCTCCTACAAAACACCGGGGAGCTGTTTTTT. Protein product: CASSLDLLQNTGELFF.

In its sample, this clonotype was seen many times. The gene calls are TRBV12-3 or TRBV12-4 and TRBJ2-3; no firm D call. CDR3 length: 14 amino acids. Trimming removed 4 bases at V and 5 bases at J, with 13 bases between. The CDR3 sequence: CASSYYRVKDTQYF. CDR3 sequence (DNA): TGTGCCAGCAGTTACTATAGGGTTAAAGATACGCAGTATTTT.

This sequence joins TRBV20-1 and TRBJ2-6; 7 bases match TRBD1. The CDR3 totals 18 residues. In germline, CDR1 is DFQATT, CDR2 SNEGSKA (reference sequence). The V segment lost 0 bases and the J segment 2 bases; nucleotides outside the gene matches: 10. CDR3 nucleotides: TGCAGTGCTAGAGATCGCGTCAGGGGGTCTACTGGGGCCAACGTCCTGACTTTC. Its protein is CSARDRVRGSTGANVLTF.

The chain combines TRBV20-1 with TRBJ2-5; D uncertain. Trimming cost V 5 bases and J 1 base, with 14 bases left between them. CDR3 length equals 14 residues. CDR1 DFQATT and CDR2 SNEGSKA come from the germline V gene (reference sequence). CDR3 bases: TGCAGTGCTCGGAATTCTGGTATCCAAGAGACCCAGTACTTC. Its translation is CSARNSGIQETQYF.

The rearrangement uses TRBV6-5 and TRBJ2-7; D call uncertain. V dropped 6 bases and J dropped 3 bases, with 12 bases sitting between them. The CDR3 sequence is 13 residues long. The germline gives CDR1 MNHEY, CDR2 SVGAGI. This CDR3 reads CASRPRLLYEQYF. In DNA, the CDR3 is TGTGCCAGCAGACCGAGACTCCTCTACGAGCAGTACTTC.